This section outlines one T cell receptor (beta chain) sequence together with its context. The clone's antigen remains unknown. No base qualities exist here, and no much larger clone lies one base off it. Libraries were built with the immunoSEQ multiplex PCR assay. RNA was extracted from all samples and reverse transcribed into cDNA, which served as template for TCR sequencing. First-strand cDNA was synthesized with SuperScript III using a 2:1 mix of oligo-dT and random hexamers. A synthetic immune receptor repertoire was used to measure amplification bias, and any remaining bias was corrected computationally. As for the original processing: Raw reads were preprocessed for error removal, and CDR3 was defined according to IMGT conventions as running from the conserved cysteine to phenylalanine. To get clonality, Shannon entropy was normalized by log2 of the number of productive unique TCRs and the result was subtracted from 1. CD4 or CD8 identity of scalp clones was inferred by cross-referencing scalp TCRbeta sequences with sorted blood CD4 and CD8 repertoires. The table comes from immuneACCESS by way of TCRdb, which keeps in-frame sequences with V and J called. Part of the clones is missing from these tables; in studies checked, under half for an unresolved V gene and the rest for unknown reasons. Clone size and the V and J calls come from that table; the DNA yielded D and trimming. The sample table holds fewer than 350,000 clones, of which 58% were seen once. The ten largest clones take up under 2% of the sample.

The sample originates from a study of CD8+ T cells in alopecia areata (dated by TCRdb to between 2017 and 2018). Describing the broader study: The treated patients, all with moderate-to-severe alopecia areata, were enrolled in an open-label pilot trial of oral tofacitinib given at 5 to 10 mg twice daily. immunoSEQ multiplex PCR using 35 Vbeta forward primers and 13 Jbeta reverse primers was used to amplify TCRbeta CDR3 regions. Tofacitinib was given for 6 to 18 months, followed by 6 months of follow-up off drug to assess delayed response and recurrence. RNA came from the PAXgene miRNA kit for fixed scalp, the miRNeasy kit for PBMCs, and the RNeasy kit for mouse skin. High-throughput TCRbeta sequencing was used to examine T cell clonal expansion in alopecia areata in both the C3H/HeJ mouse model and human patients. Clonality in the scalp was compared among normal scalp (n=4), patchy alopecia areata scalp (n=8), and alopecia totalis/universalis scalp (n=8). For the treated patients, the SALT score, which quantifies what percentage of scalp surface area is affected, served as the measure of disease severity. Patients on tofacitinib were biopsied at baseline and after 4 and 24 weeks of treatment, and several of the patients also had a later scalp biopsy. In humans, TCRbeta sequencing was performed on scalp tissue and on sorted CD4+ and CD8+ peripheral blood T cells from healthy controls and from patients with patchy or totalis/universalis alopecia areata. Overall results and qualifications from the work: Compared with normal scalp, lesional scalp, particularly in alopecia totalis/universalis, had higher clonality and more expanded CD8+ clones, which suggests antigenic drive. Unlike mouse skin, which is dominated by gammadelta T cells, normal human skin has resident alphabeta T cells that are also sequenced, and this complicates analysis of the scalp TCR repertoire. Tofacitinib significantly decreased scalp clonality and the number of expanded CD8+ clones among the top 100 scalp clones. Because the treated cohort was small and included a single nonresponder, larger studies are needed to assess links between baseline CD8+ expansion and response. TCR sequences shared between patients were less clear than in mice, possibly partly because of HLA diversity in the patient population. During tofacitinib treatment, many expanded lesional clones remained in scalp and blood, and this persistence may partly explain relapse after treatment is stopped.

The time point label of this sample denotes: 20 to 30 weeks on oral tofacitinib. What the treatment or condition label conveys for this sample: oral pan-JAK inhibitor, 5-10 mg twice daily. Lesional scalp punch biopsies and peripheral blood were collected from alopecia areata patients. PBMCs were isolated by density centrifugation and stained for CD3, CD4 and CD8, after which CD4+ and CD8+ T cells were sorted on a FACSAria. CDR1 and CDR2 (SGDLS, YYNGEE) derive from the germline V gene. Including the terminal cysteine and phenylalanine, the CDR3 comprises 12 residues. Solely the CDR3 DNA is kept, with 36 bases framed from the first base. Ends trimmed: V by 3 bases, J by 11 bases; bases unmatched to a gene: 6.

The chain was built from TRBV9 and TRBJ1-1, with TRBD1 matching 8 junction bases. The sample here was CD4+ T cells sorted from blood, taken at week 24, from a patient treated with tofacitinib. The TCR sequence derives from a human donor with alopecia areata. The DNA reads as follows: TGTGCCAGCAGCGGCCACCGGACAGGGGCTTTCTTT. Translated, it gives CASSGHRTGAFF.